This T cell receptor (beta chain) was recorded in a study of siplizumab effects on memory and regulatory T cells. Worth noting for this clone: Its antigen is still unknown.

Study results and limitations: Suppressive activity of Tregs proliferating in siplizumab cultures remained unconfirmed. Siplizumab significantly decreased alloreactive sequences from unstimulated CD4+ memory cells.

Data came from immunoSEQ multiplex PCR; TCRdb stores just in-frame clones and leaves some out. Of under 100,000 clones in the sample, about nine tenths were seen once. Germline assignment: CDR1 ENHRY and CDR2 SYGVKD. The V and J ends lost 6 bases and 3 bases respectively, with 15 bases between them. There are 14 residues in the CDR3. What was sequenced was Tregs sorted from blood. The source is a human donor in good health. The chain couples TRBV10-3 to TRBJ2-7; D might be TRBD1 or TRBD2, each matching 6 bases. As DNA, the CDR3 is TGTGCCATCAGGTCACCGGAGGGGGTCTACGAGCAGTACTTC. This translates into CAIRSPEGVYEQYF.